Below, 20 T cell receptor beta chains from the same sample are listed, as sequenced in a study of molecular identifiers for immune sequencing clone quantification. MiXCR, applied by TCRdb to the PCR reads, yields one record per CDR3 protein. The sample comprises under 800,000 distinct CDR3 sequences, approximately 24% of which are singletons, and about 0.81% rests with the top ten. Source material: naive CD8+ T cells from blood, with Jurkat cell RNA spiked in. Subset denoted: FACS-sorted CD8+CD4-CCR7+CD45RA+ naive T cells. The source is a human donor in good health. Some libraries in this study had Jurkat cell RNA spiked in.

Notes on this clonotype: This may stem from a read error, because a much larger clone lies one nucleotide away. J is TRBJ2-5 and V is TRBV5-3, with D tentatively TRBD2 (5 bases). TRBV5-3 is flagged as an ORF with uncertain function. The CDR3 runs 15 residues. The CDR3: CASSLRDRDRGTQYF. In DNA, the CDR3 is TGTGCCAGCAGCTTACGGGATAGGGATAGAGGGACCCAGTACTTC.

This clonotype occurred a few times. The genes are TRBV7-9 and TRBJ2-7, with 11 bases that match TRBD2. The germline V gene has CDR1 SEHNR and CDR2 FQNEAQ (reference sequence). The CDR3 is made up of 14 amino acids. With V trimmed by 7 bases and J by 9 bases, 11 bases remained unmatched. The CDR3 protein is CASNAGTSGPGQYF. For the CDR3, the DNA is TGTGCCAGCAACGCCGGGACTAGCGGACCCGGGCAGTACTTC.

This clonotype has a handful of counts. The rearrangement links TRBV4-1 to TRBJ1-2; no clear D. With 6 bases removed from V and 4 bases from J, the gap between germline ends came to 18 bases. CDR1 is MGHRA and CDR2 is YSYEKL in the germline V gene. The CDR3 is 15 residues long. The CDR3 loop reads CASRSTADAGYGYTF. The DNA for the CDR3 is TGCGCCAGCAGATCAACAGCCGACGCTGGCTATGGCTACACCTTC.

In its sample, this clonotype was seen many times. The chain employs TRBV13 and TRBJ2-3; D call uncertain. Germline V CDR1 and CDR2: PRHDT, FYEKMQ (reference sequence). This CDR3 region has 12 residues. The V end was cut by 2 bases, the J end by 6 bases, with 6 bases between. The CDR3 DNA reads TGTGCCAGCAGCTTACGGTACGATACGCAGTATTTT. This gives the protein CASSLRYDTQYF. Full variable domain (outside the CDR3, taken from reference TRBV13 and TRBJ2-3): AAGVIQSPRHLIKEKRETATLKCYPIPRHDTVYWYQQGPGQDPQFLISFYEKMQSDKGSIPDRFSAQQFSDYHSELNMSSLELGDSALYFCASSLRYDTQYFGPGTRLTVL.

Remarks on this clonotype: Possible read error: a much larger clone is one base away. The chain joins TRBV6-5 to TRBJ2-3, with 7 bases identical to TRBD1. Trimming took 0 bases from V and 4 from J; bases not matched to a gene: 13. The CDR3 covers 18 residues. CDR1 is MNHEY and CDR2 is SVGAGI in the germline V gene. The CDR3 DNA sequence: TGTGCCAGCAGTTACTCAATCTCGCAGGGGGTCGGGGCAGATACGCAGTATTTT. It codes for CASSYSISQGVGADTQYF.

This clonotype was seen more than once but under ten times. The V call is TRBV27, the J call TRBJ1-2, with D maybe TRBD1 (5 bases). This CDR3 contains 15 residues. Germline V gene sequence: CDR1 MNHEY, CDR2 SMNVEV (reference sequence). Trimming left V 6 bases short and J 2 bases short, with 16 bases between. DNA for the CDR3: TGTGCCAGCAGGGAATTTATAGACAGCAACTATGGCTACACCTTC. Translating it yields CASREFIDSNYGYTF.

This rearrangement joins TRBV28 to TRBJ1-1; 7 positions agree with TRBD1. Germline V gene lookup returns CDR1 MDHEN and CDR2 SYDVKM. The CDR3 has 15 amino acids. The ends lost 2 bases at V and 4 bases at J; junction bases unmatched: 7. CDR3 sequence reads: CASSLRSAGGTEAFF. CDR3 DNA sequence: TGTGCCAGCAGTTTAAGGTCGGCAGGGGGCACTGAAGCTTTCTTT.

The chain couples TRBV20-1 to TRBJ2-7, with 8 bases lining up with TRBD2. CDR1 and CDR2 from the germline V gene are DFQATT and SNEGSKA (reference sequence). The CDR3 is 13 amino acids. J lost 3 bases, V lost 2 bases, and 3 bases had no gene match. The CDR3 nucleotides read TGCAGTGCTAGAAGCGGGAGTGTCTACGAGCAGTACTTC. Translation: CSARSGSVYEQYF.

This clonotype has more than one count but fewer than ten. The chain recombines TRBV2 with TRBJ1-1; D is uncertain. This CDR3 is 14 amino acids long. CDR1 SNHLY and CDR2 FYNNEI come from the germline V gene. V was shortened by 6 bases and J by 1 base, with 12 bases between the two germline ends. CDR3 sequence reads: CASRLVLGNTEAFF. The CDR3 DNA reads TGTGCCAGCAGGCTGGTGCTAGGGAACACTGAAGCTTTCTTT.

A note on this clonotype: This may be a read error, as it is one base from a much larger clone. J is TRBJ2-7 and V is TRBV5-1, with D tentatively TRBD2 (6 bases). This CDR3 is 13 amino acids long. Germline CDR1 and CDR2: SGHRS and YFSETQ. In DNA, the CDR3 is TGCGCCAGCAGCTTGGAGCAGGACTACGGGCAGTACTTC. Its translation is CASSLEQDYGQYF.

This clonotype was found a few times. V and J are TRBV12-3 or TRBV12-4 and TRBJ2-7, with D perhaps TRBD1 (7 bases). The CDR3 contains 14 residues. With 1 base removed from V and 5 bases from J, the gap between germline ends came to 12 bases. CDR3 residues: CASSLVGRGDEQYF. For the CDR3, the DNA is TGTGCCAGCAGTTTAGTCGGCAGGGGGGACGAGCAGTACTTC.

The chain uses TRBV5-4 and TRBJ2-7, with TRBD2 matching 11 bases. The ends lost 0 bases at V and 2 bases at J; junction bases unmatched: 10. This CDR3 is 18 amino acids long. Germline assignment: CDR1 SGHNT and CDR2 YYREEE (reference sequence). This CDR3 reads CASSLEVLAGGLTYEQYF. As DNA, the CDR3 is TGTGCCAGCAGCTTGGAAGTCCTAGCGGGAGGCCTAACCTACGAGCAGTACTTC.

This clonotype was found once. The V and J genes are TRBV9 and TRBJ1-4; D remains ambiguous. Between the trimmed V and J ends, which lost 3 bases and 8 bases, there was a span of 14 bases. Germline V CDR1 and CDR2: SGDLS, YYNGEE. The CDR3 is 14 amino acids. In nucleotides, the CDR3 is TGTGCCAGCAGCGGCGAGCTAGGAGGAGAAAAACTGTTTTTT. It codes for CASSGELGGEKLFF.

A note on this clonotype: This may be a read error, as it is one base from a much larger clone. This chain joins TRBV27 and TRBJ2-1; no clear D. The germline V and J ends were trimmed by 3 bases and 9 bases, with 9 bases remaining between them. The CDR3 sequence is 12 residues long. The germline gives CDR1 MNHEY, CDR2 SMNVEV (reference sequence). CDR3 region: CASSFQCLEQFF. The CDR3 DNA reads TGTGCCAGCAGTTTTCAGTGCCTTGAGCAGTTCTTC.

This clonotype was seen repeatedly, ten times or more. This chain joins TRBV9 and TRBJ1-5; unclear D gene. The CDR3 has 14 amino acids. Germline V gene data show CDR1 as SGDLS and CDR2 as YYNGEE. V was cut by 3 bases and J by 2 bases, with 9 bases left in between. In nucleotides, the CDR3 is TGTGCCAGCAGCGCTGACTTAGGCAATCAGCCCCAGCATTTT. It yields the protein CASSADLGNQPQHF.

This clonotype was detected ten times or more. This chain uses TRBV7-8 with TRBJ2-3, with D possibly being TRBD1 or TRBD2 (6 bases each). CDR3 length equals 14 residues. The V end was cut by 5 bases, the J end by 6 bases, with 15 bases between. Germline V gene data show CDR1 as SGHVS and CDR2 as FQNEAQ. The CDR3 sequence: CASSAVGGHDTQYF. The CDR3, as DNA: TGTGCCAGCAGCGCGGTTGGGGGGCATGATACGCAGTATTTT.

Notes on this clonotype: The germline gene is not matched at one end of the junction; a read error may be the cause. V usage is TRBV7-9 and J usage is TRBJ2-2; D is unresolved. Germline V gene data show CDR1 as SEHNR and CDR2 as FQNEAQ (reference sequence). The CDR3 consists of 15 residues. This chain's CDR3 is CVSSHLGANTGELFF. In nucleotides, the CDR3 is TGTGTCAGCAGCCATCTAGGAGCGAACACCGGGGAGCTGTTTTTT.

The chain links TRBV30 to TRBJ1-2; D is unclear. Trimming cost V 2 bases and J 8 bases, with 12 bases left between them. CDR3 length: 12 amino acids. The germline gives CDR1 GTSNPN, CDR2 SVGIG (reference sequence). CDR3 amino acids: CAWSRTAPGYTF. The CDR3 bases are TGTGCCTGGAGTCGGACGGCACCAGGCTACACCTTC.

Turning to this clonotype: This sequence may be a read error, since a much larger clone differs from it by one base. This chain uses TRBV20-1 with TRBJ2-7; no clear D. The CDR3 covers 15 residues. Germline V CDR1 and CDR2: DFQATT, SNEGSKA (reference sequence). CDR3 region: CTARDLQESSYEQYF. The CDR3 DNA follows: TGCACTGCTAGAGATCTGCAGGAAAGCTCCTACGAGCAGTACTTC.

This clonotype occurred many times. The chain joins TRBV5-1 to TRBJ2-7, with TRBD1 identical over 8 bases. This CDR3 has 15 residues. Germline V gene sequence: CDR1 SGHRS, CDR2 YFSETQ. V lost 0 bases and J lost 4; bases outside the gene matches: 6. The CDR3 sequence is CASSLGAGGAYEQYF. CDR3 DNA sequence: TGCGCCAGCAGCTTGGGGGCAGGGGGCGCGTACGAGCAGTACTTC.